The 28 T cell receptor beta chains reported below all come from one sample, sequenced in a study of human T cells and chemical hapten exposure. TCRdb analysed the RACE reads with MiXCR anew, one entry per CDR3 protein. This table holds under 200,000 distinct CDR3 sequences, roughly 26% found once. Time point described: patch test 3, about 24 weeks after DPC sensitization. Treatment given: therapeutic diphenylcyclopropenone sensitization with weekly scalp DPC. The sample was whole blood, taken in connection with sensitization to the hapten diphenylcyclopropenone (DPC). The receptors come from a woman aged 18-29 years with alopecia areata. Some clones in this sample may be carry-over from other donors' samples.

This chain joins TRBV6-1 and TRBJ2-3; D gene uncertain. The CDR3 extends over 14 amino acids. The germline V and J ends were trimmed by 4 bases and 5 bases, with 13 bases remaining between them. Germline CDR1 and CDR2: MNHNS and SASEGT. CDR3 nucleotides: TGTGCCAGCAGTGCAAACCATCGGATAGATACGCAGTATTTT. Its protein product is CASSANHRIDTQYF.

The table lists this clonotype with many counts. V is TRBV15 and J is TRBJ2-5; 8 nucleotides match TRBD2. V was clipped by 0 bases and J by 4 bases; unmatched bases: 7. CDR1 LNHNV and CDR2 YYDKDF come from the germline V gene (reference sequence). The CDR3 totals 16 residues. The CDR3 DNA reads TGTGCCACCAGCAGAGATCCAAGCGGGAGTTCAGAGACCCAGTACTTC. It translates to CATSRDPSGSSETQYF.

This clonotype has more than one count but fewer than ten. The chain has TRBV24-1 and TRBJ2-1; D remains ambiguous. CDR3 length: 11 residues. CDR1 and CDR2 from the germline V gene are KGHDR and SFDVKD. The V end lost 7 bases, the J end lost 5 bases, and 5 bases lay between the germline ends. The CDR3: CATRLDNEQFF. DNA of the CDR3: TGTGCCACCAGATTAGACAATGAGCAGTTCTTC.

Only a few counts were recorded for this clonotype. V usage is TRBV7-3 and J usage is TRBJ2-3; 9 bases line up with TRBD2. CDR3 size: 15 residues. In germline, CDR1 is SGHTA, CDR2 FQGTGA. Losses at the gene ends were 1 base for V and 3 bases for J; bases not matched to a gene: 2. CDR3 residues: CASSLIAGETDTQYF. The CDR3 DNA is TGTGCCAGCAGCTTAATAGCGGGGGAAACAGATACGCAGTATTTT.

In this sample, this clonotype turned up a few times. V and J are TRBV7-9 and TRBJ2-3; no definite D call. Trimming removed 8 bases from V and 6 bases from J, with 15 bases in between. The CDR3 covers 13 residues. CDR1 and CDR2 from the germline V gene are SEHNR and FQNEAQ (reference sequence). CDR3: CASSTFPADTQYF. CDR3 nucleotide sequence: TGTGCCAGCTCCACATTTCCGGCGGATACGCAGTATTTT.

This clonotype appeared many times. The rearrangement joins TRBV11-2 to TRBJ1-5; no clear D gene. The CDR3 has 12 amino acids. Trimming removed 4 bases at V and 7 bases at J, with 8 bases between. The germline V gene encodes CDR1 SGHAT and CDR2 FQNNGV. Here the CDR3 reads CASSSTEQPQHF. The CDR3 DNA follows: TGTGCCAGCAGCTCAACCGAGCAGCCCCAGCATTTT.

The CDR3 here is CASSFVGNEQYF. CDR3 sequence (DNA): TGTGCCAGCAGCTTCGTAGGTAACGAGCAGTACTTC. The V gene is TRBV11-2, the J gene TRBJ2-7; D is uncertain. Trimming shortened V by 3 bases and J by 5 bases, and 8 bases separated the two germline ends. The germline CDR1 and CDR2 sequences are SGHAT and FQNNGV. CDR3 length: 12 amino acids. The entire variable domain, with the rest obtained from reference TRBV11-2 and TRBJ2-7, is as follows: EAGVAQSPRYKIIEKRQSVAFWCNPISGHATLYWYQQILGQGPKLLIQFQNNGVVDDSQLPKDRFSAERLKGVDSTLKIQPAKLEDSAVYLCASSFVGNEQYFGPGTRLTVT.

A few counts support this clonotype. This chain joins TRBV3-1 and TRBJ1-3; D is unclear. Per germline, CDR1 LGHDT and CDR2 YNNKEL (reference sequence). Trimming took 1 base from V and 4 from J, leaving 5 bases between them. This CDR3 is 13 amino acids long. CDR3 residues: CASSQVGGNTIYF. The CDR3 DNA follows: TGTGCCAGCAGCCAAGTCGGGGGAAACACCATATATTTT.

The chain combines TRBV7-9 with TRBJ1-2; 7 bases map to TRBD1. The V gene's germline CDR1 is SEHNR and CDR2 FQNEAQ (reference sequence). V trimming: 5 bases; J trimming: 8 bases; junction bases outside the gene matches: 14. The CDR3 length is 15 residues. CDR3 bases: TGTGCCAGCAGCCCGAACCGACAGGGTCCGCGCGGCTACACCTTC. Translated: CASSPNRQGPRGYTF.

V is TRBV10-3 and J is TRBJ2-3; no clear D. CDR1 ENHRY and CDR2 SYGVKD come from the germline V gene. This CDR3 has 15 amino acids. The V end was cut by 6 bases, the J end by 2 bases, with 15 bases between. The CDR3 sequence: CAISSLFGSTDTQYF. For the CDR3, the DNA is TGTGCCATCAGCTCTCTCTTCGGCTCCACAGATACGCAGTATTTT.

The rearrangement links TRBV20-1 to TRBJ1-6, with D possibly TRBD1 on 5 matching bases. V was pared by 3 bases and J by 8 bases, with 11 bases between. Germline V gives CDR1 DFQATT, CDR2 SNEGSKA (reference sequence). CDR3 size: 13 residues. In nucleotides, the CDR3 is TGCAGTGCTAGGACAGAGGAGTATTCACCCCTCCACTTT. Translation: CSARTEEYSPLHF.

V gene TRBV18 combines with J gene TRBJ1-1; perhaps TRBD1 as D (6 bases). The germline gives CDR1 KGHSH, CDR2 LQKENI. CDR3 length: 15 amino acids. The V gene lost 2 bases and the J gene lost 4 bases, with 14 bases spanning the gap. The CDR3 sequence: CASSPGGTRGTEAFF. In DNA form, the CDR3 reads TGTGCCAGCTCACCAGGGGGGACCAGGGGCACTGAAGCTTTCTTT. Supplemented by reference TRBV18 and TRBJ1-1, the full variable domain reads NAGVMQNPRHLVRRRGQEARLRCSPMKGHSHVYWYRQLPEEGLKFMVYLQKENIIDESGMPKERFSAEFPKEGPSILRIQQVVRGDSAAYFCASSPGGTRGTEAFFGQGTRLTVV.

This clonotype was observed a handful of times. V gene TRBV30 combines with J gene TRBJ2-7; D gene ambiguous. Germline-derived CDR1 and CDR2 are GTSNPN and SVGIG (reference sequence). This CDR3 is 13 amino acids long. V gave up 4 bases and J gave up 2 bases, with 12 bases separating them. CDR3 nucleotide sequence: TGTGCCTGGAATAAGTCCCCTACCTACGAGCAGTACTTC. It is translated as CAWNKSPTYEQYF.

This clonotype was counted only a few times. This rearrangement joins TRBV7-2 to TRBJ1-2, with D unclear. CDR3 length: 12 amino acids. From germline, CDR1 is SGHTA and CDR2 FQGNSA. Trimming removed 3 bases at V and 5 bases at J, with 7 bases between. The CDR3 loop reads CASSLPEYGYTF. In DNA, the CDR3 is TGTGCCAGCAGCTTGCCAGAGTATGGCTACACCTTC.

This clonotype was observed a single time. CDR3 bases: TGCAGTGCCAGCAGGGGCCTTCAAGAGACCCAGTACTTC. Translating it yields CSASRGLQETQYF. The chain couples TRBV20-1 to TRBJ2-5, with D maybe TRBD1 (6 bases). CDR3 length equals 13 residues. Germline-derived CDR1 and CDR2 are DFQATT and SNEGSKA (reference sequence). V lost 6 bases to trimming and J lost 2 bases, with 13 bases between them.

Note on this clonotype: A much larger clone lies a single base off, so this may be a read error. This rearrangement joins TRBV29-1 to TRBJ1-2; 7 nucleotides line up with TRBD1. Per germline, CDR1 SQVTM and CDR2 ANQGSEA. The CDR3 runs 12 residues. The chain's CDR3 is CSVVTGEGGYIF. In nucleotides, the CDR3 is TGCAGCGTTGTAACAGGGGAAGGCGGCTACATCTTC. Full variable domain (outside the CDR3, taken from reference TRBV29-1 and TRBJ1-2): SAVISQKPSRDICQRGTSLTIQCQVDSQVTMMFWYRQQPGQSLTLIATANQGSEATYESGFVIDKFPISRPNLTFSTLTVSNMSPEDSSIYLCSVVTGEGGYIFGSGTRLTVV.

V usage is TRBV11-2 and J usage is TRBJ2-1; the D is unclear. Germline values: CDR1 SGHAT, CDR2 FQNNGV. V lost 3 bases and J lost 4, with 7 bases in between. The CDR3 loop spans 13 amino acids. Here the CDR3 DNA reads TGTGCCAGCAGCTTGAGTACTTACAATGAGCAGTTCTTC. Its protein product is CASSLSTYNEQFF.

The V and J genes are TRBV4-1 and TRBJ2-7, with TRBD1 identical over 9 bases. There are 16 residues in the CDR3. Losses at the gene ends were 0 bases for V and 2 bases for J; bases not matched to a gene: 5. The germline V gene has CDR1 MGHRA and CDR2 YSYEKL. This CDR3 is CASSQDTGGAAYEQYF. The CDR3 bases are TGCGCCAGCAGCCAAGATACAGGGGGCGCGGCCTACGAGCAGTACTTC.

V and J are TRBV5-1 and TRBJ2-7; D uncertain. V was cut by 7 bases and J by 5 bases, with 16 bases left in between. CDR3 length: 13 amino acids. CDR1 SGHRS and CDR2 YFSETQ come from the germline V gene. The CDR3 region is CASSGVLGNEQYF. CDR3 bases: TGCGCCAGCTCTGGAGTCCTGGGGAACGAGCAGTACTTC.

The rearrangement links TRBV30 to TRBJ2-5; TRBD2 agrees at 7 bases. With 0 bases clipped from V and 4 bases from J, the junction kept 8 bases outside the gene matches. In germline, CDR1 is GTSNPN, CDR2 SVGIG (reference sequence). This CDR3 is 15 amino acids long. The CDR3 DNA follows: TGTGCCTGGAGTGTTACGGGAGGAGTACGAGAGACCCAGTACTTC. This gives the protein CAWSVTGGVRETQYF.

The rearrangement links TRBV4-3 to TRBJ2-6; 9 nucleotides match TRBD2. Trimming removed 0 bases from V and 0 bases from J; junction bases left unmatched: 6. CDR1 and CDR2 from the germline V gene are LGHNA and YSLEER. This CDR3 is built from 19 residues. The CDR3 DNA reads as TGCGCCAGCAGCCAAGATCGCCCAGCGGGGGGCTCTGGGGCCAACGTCCTGACTTTC. Translation gives CASSQDRPAGGSGANVLTF.

V is TRBV20-1 and J is TRBJ2-7, with TRBD1 matching over 8 bases. Germline V CDR1 and CDR2: DFQATT, SNEGSKA (reference sequence). The CDR3 consists of 13 residues. With V trimmed by 5 bases and J by 2 bases, 5 bases remained unmatched. CDR3 sequence reads: CSASSGQAYEQYF. The CDR3 nucleotides read TGCAGTGCTTCCTCGGGACAGGCCTACGAGCAGTACTTC.

This chain connects TRBV6-5 to TRBJ2-3; D possibly corresponds to TRBD1 (5 bases). V lost 2 bases, J lost 5 bases, and 11 bases lay in between. Germline V lookup: CDR1 MNHEY, CDR2 SVGAGI. CDR3 length: 14 amino acids. CDR3 sequence reads: CASSYGANIDTQYF. In nucleotides, the CDR3 is TGTGCCAGCAGTTACGGGGCTAACATAGATACGCAGTATTTT.

This clonotype was found many times. The rearrangement uses TRBV19 and TRBJ1-2, with D hard to call. Germline V gene sequence: CDR1 LNHDA, CDR2 SQIVND (reference sequence). Trimming stripped 4 bases from V and 8 bases from J, with 23 bases between. CDR3 length equals 16 residues. The CDR3 sequence is CASSTLGGSYQRGYTF. CDR3 nucleotides: TGTGCCAGTAGTACCCTCGGCGGGTCGTACCAACGGGGCTACACCTTC.

The chain employs TRBV9 and TRBJ2-5; possible D gene TRBD2, 5 bases. The germline CDR1 and CDR2 sequences are SGDLS and YYNGEE. The V end was cut by 0 bases, the J end by 1 base, with 13 bases between. The CDR3 spans 16 residues. The CDR3 DNA follows: TGTGCCAGCAGCGTAGGTGTCGGGAACGGCCAAGAGACCCAGTACTTC. Protein sequence: CASSVGVGNGQETQYF. The full variable domain, its missing parts supplied by reference TRBV9 and TRBJ2-5, is DSGVTQTPKHLITATGQRVTLRCSPRSGDLSVYWYQQSLDQGLQFLIQYYNGEERAKGNILERFSAQQFPDLHSELNLSSLELGDSALYFCASSVGVGNGQETQYFGPGTRLLVL.

This clonotype has more than one count but fewer than ten. The gene calls are TRBV7-2 and TRBJ2-3; weak D call: TRBD2 (6 bases). The germline V gene has CDR1 SGHTA and CDR2 FQGNSA. V was trimmed by 3 bases and J by 6 bases, leaving 10 bases between them. This CDR3 contains 13 residues. The CDR3 nucleotides are TGTGCCAGCAGCTTCGGAGGGTCCGATACGCAGTATTTT. As protein: CASSFGGSDTQYF.

V and J are TRBV18 and TRBJ1-6; D possibly corresponds to TRBD1 (6 bases). The CDR3 totals 15 residues. The germline V and J ends were trimmed by 3 bases and 10 bases, with 16 bases remaining between them. From germline, CDR1 is KGHSH and CDR2 LQKENI. The CDR3 spells CASSPLTQGTSPLHF. DNA of the CDR3: TGTGCCAGCTCACCGTTAACTCAGGGGACCTCACCCCTCCACTTT.

This clonotype was recorded a few times. V and J are TRBV7-2 and TRBJ2-1; TRBD2 matches 13 bases. The length of the CDR3 is 15 residues. Germline V gene data show CDR1 as SGHTA and CDR2 as FQGNSA. After removal of 3 bases from V and 6 bases from J, the junction contained 2 bases not matched to a gene. The CDR3 spells CASSLGLAGTNEQFF. DNA for the CDR3: TGTGCCAGCAGCTTGGGACTAGCGGGGACCAATGAGCAGTTCTTC.